This TCR beta chain emerged from a study of T cells expressing NK-cell markers. Overall study: It was sorted CD3+CD56-NKG2C+, CD3+CD56+NKG2C- and CD3+CD56+NKG2C+ T cells that provided the TCR beta repertoires.

Turning to this clonotype: Its antigen remains unidentified.

Libraries used 5'RACE template switching adding universal primer site and UMIs. TCRdb re-called the 5' RACE reads and catalogs CDR3 proteins one per entry, DNA excluded. The sample totals about 550,000 distinct CDR3 sequences; its top ten clones hold roughly 3.5%. The CDR3 covers 14 residues. Per germline, CDR1 WSHSY and CDR2 SAAADI. The study, taken as a whole, reports: Clones of NKG2C+ T cells that had expanded were of unclear HCMV specificity.

The sequenced sample consisted of blood T cells: a sorted CD56 or NKG2C T cell subset, CD4+ or CD8+ T cells, or bulk PBMC T cells (not recorded which). The V call is TRBV10-2, the J call TRBJ1-1. The TCR comes from a man younger than 30 in good health. This CDR3 reads CASSELGRNTEAFF.